Each of the 11 T cell receptor beta chains below was sequenced from the same sample in a study of blood T cell repertoires in COVID-19. Profiled with immunoSEQ multiplex PCR; TCRdb holds only in-frame clones, not every one. The sample yields 150,000 to 200,000 clones, roughly three quarters seen once. Specimen: PBMCs or T cells enriched from blood (not recorded which). The receptors shown here come from a woman between 45 and 65 years old with acute COVID-19.

This clone was seen a single time. J is TRBJ1-2 and V is TRBV13, with 11 bases lining up with TRBD1. The CDR3 is 14 amino acids. Germline V gene data show CDR1 as PRHDT and CDR2 as FYEKMQ (reference sequence). J was trimmed by 8 bases and V by 5 bases; bases with no gene match: 7. The chain's CDR3 is CASSPGQGAIGYTF. Here the CDR3 DNA reads TGTGCCAGCAGCCCCGGACAGGGGGCCATCGGCTACACCTTC.

This clone was observed a handful of times. The CDR3 region is CASRDGAGGEKLFF. In DNA form, the CDR3 reads TGCGCCAGCAGAGATGGTGCAGGGGGGGAAAAACTGTTTTTT. The chain carries TRBV5-1 and TRBJ1-4; 7 bases are shared with TRBD1. The CDR3 is 14 amino acids. In germline, CDR1 is SGHRS, CDR2 YFSETQ. Trimming took 5 bases from V and 8 from J; bases not matched to a gene: 9.

The J gene is TRBJ1-4, the V gene TRBV6-2 or TRBV6-3; D is unclear. The germline gives CDR1 MNHEY, CDR2 SVGEGT. V was pared by 5 bases and J by 8 bases, with 9 bases between. The CDR3 consists of 12 residues. CDR3 bases: TGTGCCAGCAGTCGCCCCGGGGAAAAACTGTTTTTT. Protein sequence: CASSRPGEKLFF.

This chain links TRBV13 with TRBJ1-3, with D possibly matching TRBD1 (6 bases). Between the trimmed V and J ends, which lost 2 bases and 0 bases, there was a span of 14 bases. The CDR3 contains 17 residues. The germline V gene has CDR1 PRHDT and CDR2 FYEKMQ (reference sequence). DNA of the CDR3: TGTGCCAGCAGCTTACCAAAGGTGACAGGCTCTGGAAACACCATATATTTT. It yields the protein CASSLPKVTGSGNTIYF.

The chain joins TRBV9 to TRBJ1-4; 7 nucleotides agree with TRBD1. The germline V gene has CDR1 SGDLS and CDR2 YYNGEE. The CDR3 extends over 16 amino acids. The V and J ends lost 3 bases and 7 bases, in that order; junction bases with no gene match: 12. The DNA of the CDR3 is TGTGCCAGCAGCGCAGAAACAGGGGAGAGGGGTGAAAAACTGTTTTTT. Translation: CASSAETGERGEKLFF. Variable domain in full (rest from reference TRBV9 and TRBJ1-4): DSGVTQTPKHLITATGQRVTLRCSPRSGDLSVYWYQQSLDQGLQFLIQYYNGEERAKGNILERFSAQQFPDLHSELNLSSLELGDSALYFCASSAETGERGEKLFFGSGTQLSVL.

This clone has a single count. The V and J genes are TRBV7-2 and TRBJ1-2, with D perhaps matching TRBD1 (5 bases). The CDR3 runs 15 residues. Germline CDR1 SGHTA, CDR2 FQGNSA. Trimming stripped 5 bases from V and 1 base from J, with 14 bases between. Here the CDR3 DNA reads TGTGCCAGCAGCCTAGGCGGGGGTCTTAACTATGGCTACACCTTC. Encoded protein: CASSLGGGLNYGYTF.

The genes are TRBV7-9 and TRBJ2-5; 7 nucleotides line up with TRBD1. V dropped 5 bases and J dropped 2; count of bases not matched to a gene: 5. The CDR3 is 14 amino acids. The germline V gene encodes CDR1 SEHNR and CDR2 FQNEAQ (reference sequence). The CDR3 loop is CASSTGQSQETQYF. DNA for the CDR3: TGTGCCAGCAGCACGGGACAGTCTCAAGAGACCCAGTACTTC.

This clone was counted a single time. This chain joins TRBV18 and TRBJ1-1, with TRBD1 matching over 7 bases. Germline lookup yields CDR1 KGHSH and CDR2 LQKENI. This CDR3 contains 15 residues. V lost 4 bases, J lost 4 bases, and 9 bases stayed unmatched. CDR3 residues: CASSLPPSGGTEAFF. The CDR3 DNA reads as TGTGCCAGCTCACTCCCCCCCTCAGGGGGCACTGAAGCTTTCTTT.

The V call is TRBV7-2, the J call TRBJ1-1; 7 positions agree with TRBD1. The germline V gene encodes CDR1 SGHTA and CDR2 FQGNSA. Trimming cost V 5 bases and J 1 base; bases outside gene matches: 4. The length of the CDR3 is 14 residues. The CDR3 protein is CASSPWTGNTEAFF. The CDR3 nucleotides read TGTGCCAGCAGCCCCTGGACAGGGAACACTGAAGCTTTCTTT.

This chain joins TRBV30 and TRBJ2-1, with 9 positions matching TRBD2. Germline V gene data show CDR1 as GTSNPN and CDR2 as SVGIG (reference sequence). The CDR3 totals 15 residues. V dropped 7 bases and J dropped 3; count of bases not matched to a gene: 10. The CDR3 sequence: CASRYRTSVYNEQFF. In DNA form, the CDR3 reads TGTGCCTCCCGTTACCGGACTAGCGTCTACAATGAGCAGTTCTTC.

The V call is TRBV6-6, the J call TRBJ1-5; D is possibly TRBD1 (5 bases). Trimming removed 6 bases from V and 6 bases from J, with 12 bases in between. This CDR3 contains 13 residues. Germline V gives CDR1 MNHNY, CDR2 SVGAGI (reference sequence). The chain's CDR3 is CASRPTGGQPQHF. As DNA, the CDR3 is TGTGCCAGCAGACCGACGGGGGGTCAGCCCCAGCATTTT.